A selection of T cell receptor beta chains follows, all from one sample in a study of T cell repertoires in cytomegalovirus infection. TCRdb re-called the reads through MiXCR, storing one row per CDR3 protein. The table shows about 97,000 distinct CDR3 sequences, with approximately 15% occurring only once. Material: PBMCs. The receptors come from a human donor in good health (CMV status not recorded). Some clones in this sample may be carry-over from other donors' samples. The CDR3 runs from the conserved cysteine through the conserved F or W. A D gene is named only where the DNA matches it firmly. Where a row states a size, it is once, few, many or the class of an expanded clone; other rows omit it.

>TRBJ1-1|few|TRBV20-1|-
CSARAGGLDTEAFF
TGCAGTGCTCGGGCCGGGGGGCTGGACACTGAAGCTTTCTTT
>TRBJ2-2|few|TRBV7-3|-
CASSPGETTGELFF
TGTGCCAGCAGCCCCGGGGAGACCACCGGGGAGCTGTTTTTT
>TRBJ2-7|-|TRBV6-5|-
CASSSQDGPREQYF
TGTGCCAGCAGTTCCCAGGACGGTCCCCGGGAGCAGTACTTC
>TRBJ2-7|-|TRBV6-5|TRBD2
CASSVREGTGGSYEQYF
TGTGCCAGCAGTGTGAGGGAGGGGACGGGGGGATCTTACGAGCAGTACTTC
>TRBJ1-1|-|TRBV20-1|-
CSARDRRGPGEAFF
TGCAGTGCTAGAGATAGAAGAGGGCCAGGTGAAGCTTTCTTT
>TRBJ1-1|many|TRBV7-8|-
CASSLVQGNTEAFF
TGTGCCAGCAGCTTAGTTCAGGGGAACACTGAAGCTTTCTTT
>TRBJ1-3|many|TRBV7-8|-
CASSLNTISGNTIYF
TGTGCCAGCAGCCTAAATACAATCTCTGGAAACACCATATATTTT
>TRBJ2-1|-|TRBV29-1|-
CSVEDWQNNEQFF
TGCAGCGTTGAAGATTGGCAGAACAATGAGCAGTTCTTC
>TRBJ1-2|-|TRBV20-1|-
CSAPGGVANYGYTF
TGCAGTGCTCCCGGAGGGGTAGCTAACTATGGCTACACCTTC
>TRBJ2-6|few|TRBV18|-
CASSSSAASGRGANVLTF
TGTGCCAGCTCATCTTCCGCAGCCTCGGGGCGTGGGGCCAACGTCCTGACTTTC
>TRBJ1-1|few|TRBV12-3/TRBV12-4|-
CASSNNRETEAFF
TGTGCCAGCAGCAACAACAGGGAGACTGAAGCTTTCTTT
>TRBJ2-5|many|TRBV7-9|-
CASSLRPGSETQYF
TGTGCCAGCAGCCTCCGCCCCGGTAGCGAGACCCAGTACTTC
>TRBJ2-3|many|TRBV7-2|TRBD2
CASSPRPGLAGTDTQYF
TGTGCCAGCAGCCCCCGTCCGGGACTAGCGGGCACAGATACGCAGTATTTT
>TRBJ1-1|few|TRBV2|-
CASSRGTIDTSPTEAFF
TGTGCCAGCAGTAGGGGTACCATTGACACGTCCCCTACTGAAGCTTTCTTT
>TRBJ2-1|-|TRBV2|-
CAGGGALYNEQFF
TGTGCCGGGGGGGGGGCCCTCTACAATGAGCAGTTCTTC
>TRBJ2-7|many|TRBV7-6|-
CASSLVTSAYEQYF
TGTGCCAGCAGCTTAGTTACTTCTGCCTACGAGCAGTACTTC
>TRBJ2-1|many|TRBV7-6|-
CASGLAAYNEQFF
TGTGCCTCCGGATTAGCGGCATACAATGAGCAGTTCTTC
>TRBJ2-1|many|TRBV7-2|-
CASSLGGDSEQFF
TGTGCCAGCAGCTTAGGGGGGGACAGTGAGCAGTTCTTC
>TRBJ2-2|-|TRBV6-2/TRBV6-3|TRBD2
CASRIRGGTTGELFF
TGTGCCAGCAGGATTCGCGGGGGGACAACCGGGGAGCTGTTTTTT
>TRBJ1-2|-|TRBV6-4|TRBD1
CASSDGQGADGYTF
TGTGCCAGCAGTGACGGACAGGGTGCGGACGGCTACACCTTC
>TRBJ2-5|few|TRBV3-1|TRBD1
CASSQERPARGLQETQYF
TGTGCCAGCAGCCAAGAGAGGCCGGCCAGGGGGCTCCAAGAGACCCAGTACTTC
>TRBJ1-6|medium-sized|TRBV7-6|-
CASSPRQDSPLHF
TGTGCCAGCAGCCCCCGACAGGATTCACCCCTCCACTTT
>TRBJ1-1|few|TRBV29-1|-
CSVVIQGGYRAFF
TGCAGCGTTGTAATACAGGGTGGGTATCGAGCTTTCTTT
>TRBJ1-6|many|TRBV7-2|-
CASTRDRGANSPLHF
TGTGCCAGCACCCGAGATAGAGGGGCCAATTCACCCCTCCACTTT
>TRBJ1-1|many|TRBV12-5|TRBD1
CASGLSEGQGTSTEAFF
TGTGCTAGTGGTTTGAGCGAGGGACAGGGAACGAGCACTGAAGCTTTCTTT
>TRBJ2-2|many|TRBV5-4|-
CASSPPFGTGELFF
TGTGCCAGCAGCCCGCCGTTTGGGACCGGGGAGCTGTTTTTT
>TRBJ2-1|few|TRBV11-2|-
CASSPHGRGPTRDEQFF
TGTGCCAGCAGCCCCCACGGGCGGGGGCCTACTAGAGATGAGCAGTTCTTC
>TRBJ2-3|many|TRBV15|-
CATSREPTRTDTQYF
TGTGCCACCAGCAGAGAGCCGACCCGCACAGATACGCAGTATTTT
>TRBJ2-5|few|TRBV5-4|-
CASSGLDLGRETQYF
TGTGCCAGCAGCGGCCTTGACCTGGGGCGAGAGACCCAGTACTTC
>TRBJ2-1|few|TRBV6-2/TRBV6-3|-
CASRPGHEQFF
TGTGCCAGCAGACCAGGGCATGAGCAGTTCTTC
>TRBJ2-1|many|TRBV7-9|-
CASSGVDSGAYNEQFF
TGTGCCAGCAGCGGAGTGGATAGCGGCGCCTACAATGAGCAGTTCTTC
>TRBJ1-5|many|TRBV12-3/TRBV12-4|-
CASRGPSRSNQPQHF
TGTGCCAGCAGAGGACCCAGTAGGAGCAATCAGCCCCAGCATTTT
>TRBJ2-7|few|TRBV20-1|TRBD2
CSASPGGASYEQYF
TGCAGTGCTAGCCCGGGGGGGGCCTCCTACGAGCAGTACTTC
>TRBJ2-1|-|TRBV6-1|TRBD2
CASSERRGVSYNEQFF
TGTGCCAGCAGTGAAAGGCGGGGGGTCTCCTACAATGAGCAGTTCTTC
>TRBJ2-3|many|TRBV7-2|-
CASSLGGGAPSTDTQYF
TGTGCCAGCAGCTTGGGCGGGGGCGCCCCAAGCACAGATACGCAGTATTTT
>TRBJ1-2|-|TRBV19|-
CASSSRTRGYNSGYTF
TGTGCCAGTAGTTCCCGGACAAGGGGGTATAATTCGGGCTACACCTTC
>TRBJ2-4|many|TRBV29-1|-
CSVARENIQYF
TGCAGCGTTGCGCGGGAAAACATTCAGTACTTC
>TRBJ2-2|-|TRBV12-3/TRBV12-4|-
CASTPRPMDTGELFF
TGTGCCAGCACCCCAAGACCAATGGACACCGGGGAGCTGTTTTTT
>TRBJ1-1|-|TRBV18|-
CASSRQGSKTEAFF
TGTGCCAGCTCACGTCAGGGAAGTAAGACTGAAGCTTTCTTT
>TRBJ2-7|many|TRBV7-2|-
CATVGKGLGSYEQYF
TGTGCCACCGTGGGAAAGGGTTTAGGCTCCTACGAGCAGTACTTC
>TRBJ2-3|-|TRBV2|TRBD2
CASSERVAGGRRDTQYF
TGTGCCAGCAGTGAAAGAGTAGCGGGGGGGCGGCGGGATACGCAGTATTTT
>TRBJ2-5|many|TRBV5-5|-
CASSPRDPSYQETQYF
TGTGCCAGCAGCCCCCGGGACCCCTCTTACCAAGAGACCCAGTACTTC
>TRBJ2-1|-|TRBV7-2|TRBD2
CASSLASGGAYNEAFF
TGTGCCAGCAGCTTAGCTAGCGGGGGAGCCTACAATGAGGCTTTCTTC
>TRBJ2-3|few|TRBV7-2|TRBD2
CATSGGETDTQYF
TGTGCCACCAGCGGGGGGGAGACAGATACGCAGTATTTT
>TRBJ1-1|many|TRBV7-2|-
CASSLEGQTNTEAFF
TGTGCCAGCAGCTTAGAAGGACAAACGAACACTGAAGCTTTCTTT
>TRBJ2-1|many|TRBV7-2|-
CASSPSGNEQFF
TGTGCCAGCAGCCCCTCCGGGAATGAGCAGTTCTTC
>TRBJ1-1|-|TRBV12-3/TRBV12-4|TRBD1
CASSLDRGFGRDTEAFF
TGTGCCAGCAGTCTAGACAGGGGGTTTGGACGAGACACTGAAGCTTTCTTT
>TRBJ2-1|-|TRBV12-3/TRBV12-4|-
CASSFTGNEQFF
TGTGCCAGCAGTTTTACAGGGAATGAGCAGTTCTTC
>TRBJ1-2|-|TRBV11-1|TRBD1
CASSPDRDGGYTF
TGTGCCAGCAGCCCGGACAGGGATGGTGGCTACACCTTC
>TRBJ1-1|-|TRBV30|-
CAWIRTEAFF
TGTGCCTGGATCCGCACTGAAGCTTTCTTT
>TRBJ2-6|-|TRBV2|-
CASEPLSAANVLTF
TGTGCCAGCGAGCCCCTATCTGCGGCCAACGTCCTGACTTTC
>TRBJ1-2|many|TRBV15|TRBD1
CATSRLDRGGQDGYTF
TGTGCCACCAGCAGACTGGACAGGGGAGGACAGGATGGCTACACCTTC